A single sample gave rise to the 8 T cell receptor beta chains below, sequenced in a study of cytomegalovirus exposure and HLA in healthy donors. The PCR employed 60 Vbeta primers together with 13 Jbeta primers. The method was immunoSEQ multiplex PCR; TCRdb's version includes in-frame clones alone and lacks a portion of them. The sample records about 130,000 clones, 81% being singletons. The specimen was PBMCs. These receptors came from a man younger than 30 in good health and CMV-seronegative.

A single count supports this clone. The V call is TRBV27, the J call TRBJ2-7, with 7 bases identical to TRBD1. The V and J ends lost 3 bases and 6 bases, in that order; junction bases with no gene match: 2. CDR3 size: 12 residues. Looked up from germline, CDR1 is MNHEY and CDR2 is SMNVEV (reference sequence). The CDR3 DNA reads TGTGCCAGCAGTTTGACAGGGCTCGAGCAGTACTTC. Translated, it gives CASSLTGLEQYF.

The rearrangement uses TRBV4-2 and TRBJ1-4; D not resolved. CDR3 size: 14 residues. Trimming cost V 8 bases and J 0 bases, with 10 bases left between them. Per germline, CDR1 LGHNA and CDR2 YNFKEQ. The CDR3 DNA sequence: TGTGCCAGCTCACCCCGGGCAACTAATGAAAAACTGTTTTTT. It is translated as CASSPRATNEKLFF.

The J gene is TRBJ2-3, the V gene TRBV2; possibly TRBD2 for D (6 bases). V was shortened by 6 bases and J by 11 bases, with 21 bases between the two germline ends. CDR1 SNHLY and CDR2 FYNNEI come from the germline V gene. The length of the CDR3 is 14 residues. CDR3 sequence reads: CASSPGGRGLQQYF. CDR3 in DNA: TGTGCCAGCAGCCCCGGGGGTAGGGGTTTGCAGCAGTATTTT.

The rearrangement joins TRBV18 to TRBJ1-4; 11 bases fit TRBD1. CDR3 length: 16 amino acids. Germline CDR1 reads KGHSH; CDR2 reads LQKENI. The junction had 6 bases not matched to a gene; V was cut back by 4 bases and J by 5 bases. CDR3 sequence (DNA): TGTGCCAGCTCACGCCGGGGGGACAGGGGGAATGAAAAACTGTTTTTT. It is translated as CASSRRGDRGNEKLFF.

The chain has TRBV9 and TRBJ1-6; D is possibly TRBD1 (5 bases). The germline CDR1 and CDR2 sequences are SGDLS and YYNGEE. The CDR3 totals 15 residues. The V end was cut by 4 bases, the J end by 6 bases, with 14 bases between. The CDR3 protein is CASSPLGQSNSPLHF. The CDR3 nucleotides read TGTGCCAGCAGCCCATTAGGACAATCTAATTCACCCCTCCACTTT. Full variable domain (rest looked up from reference TRBV9 and TRBJ1-6): DSGVTQTPKHLITATGQRVTLRCSPRSGDLSVYWYQQSLDQGLQFLIQYYNGEERAKGNILERFSAQQFPDLHSELNLSSLELGDSALYFCASSPLGQSNSPLHFGNGTRLTVT.

The chain recombines TRBV5-1 with TRBJ2-3; the D is unclear. From germline, CDR1 is SGHRS and CDR2 YFSETQ. The CDR3 totals 15 residues. Trimming took off 1 base at V and 4 bases at J, with 13 bases between the two ends. The DNA for the CDR3 is TGCGCCAGCAGCTTGTTTCGCGACAATGCAGATACGCAGTATTTT. Protein product: CASSLFRDNADTQYF.

The CDR3 nucleotides are TGTGCCTGTAGATATCGCGGGACCTACCCTCGCGAGACCTTC. It is translated as CACRYRGTYPRETF. This chain links TRBV30 with TRBJ1-2, with a weak D call TRBD1 (5 bases). The CDR3 runs to 14 residues. Germline CDR1 and CDR2: GTSNPN and SVGIG (reference sequence). V was clipped by 6 bases and J by 14 bases, with 28 bases between them.

J is TRBJ2-3 and V is TRBV7-3, with D unclear. The CDR3 is 16 residues long. Per germline, CDR1 SGHTA and CDR2 FQGTGA. V was trimmed by 3 bases and J by 0 bases, leaving 13 bases between them. The CDR3 loop is CASSFLRRNSTDTQYF. The CDR3 nucleotides read TGTGCCAGCAGCTTCTTACGGAGAAATAGCACAGATACGCAGTATTTT. Looking up the rest from reference TRBV7-3 and TRBJ2-3 gives the full variable domain: GAGVSQTPSNKVTEKGKYVELRCDPISGHTALYWYRQSLGQGPEFLIYFQGTGAADDSGLPNDRFFAVRPEGSVSTLKIQRTERGDSAVYLCASSFLRRNSTDTQYFGPGTRLTVL.